This TCR beta chain was obtained from a study of T-cell memory formation after mild COVID-19. Across the study: TCR clustering was largely donor specific. Study conclusions and caveats: Second-wave clones that peaked on day 37 lacked confirmed SARS-CoV-2 specificity. Some responding clones appeared in pre-infection memory, suggesting cross-reactive memory joined.

TCR alpha and TCR beta cDNA libraries carrying sample barcodes and UMIs came from 5'RACE with constant-segment primers. Via MiXCR, TCRdb re-called the 5' RACE reads, giving one row per CDR3 protein. The table has roughly 320,000 distinct CDR3 sequences, around 28% seen once. The CDR3 spans 15 residues. CDR1 DFQATT and CDR2 SNEGSKA come from the germline V gene (reference sequence). V gave up 7 bases and J gave up 6 bases; unmatched junction bases: 13. This clonotype has just a few counts. The target antigen is unknown. Sequencing was performed on PBMCs or a T cell subset sorted from them (not recorded which). The origin of this receptor is an adult woman who had mild COVID-19 (a few samples of this study predate the infection). Cell type and time point are not known. This chain uses TRBV20-1 with TRBJ2-3, with 10 bases lining up with TRBD2. DNA of the CDR3: TGCAGTGGAGGAGATAGCGGGAGGAACGGGGATACGCAGTATTTT. Translation gives CSGGDSGRNGDTQYF.